These 14 T cell receptor beta chains were all obtained from the same sample, sequenced in a study of cytomegalovirus exposure and HLA in healthy donors. Amplification used 60 Vbeta primers and 13 Jbeta primers. The repertoire was sequenced with immunoSEQ multiplex PCR; TCRdb's copy has only in-frame clones and lacks some. The sample consists of approximately 190,000 clones, about 80% of them appearing once. Sequenced: PBMCs. The source of these receptors is a woman aged 25 to 39 in good health and CMV-seropositive.

This chain joins TRBV9 and TRBJ2-3; TRBD2 agrees at 9 bases. Unmatched junction bases numbered 10, after V lost 1 base and J lost 4 bases. The CDR3 is 17 amino acids. Per germline, CDR1 SGDLS and CDR2 YYNGEE. The DNA of the CDR3 is TGTGCCAGCAGCGTAATGGCTAGCGGGGATAGGGCAGATACGCAGTATTTT. Protein: CASSVMASGDRADTQYF. The full variable domain, its missing parts supplied by reference TRBV9 and TRBJ2-3, is DSGVTQTPKHLITATGQRVTLRCSPRSGDLSVYWYQQSLDQGLQFLIQYYNGEERAKGNILERFSAQQFPDLHSELNLSSLELGDSALYFCASSVMASGDRADTQYFGPGTRLTVL.

This chain links TRBV6-1 with TRBJ1-5; no clear D gene. In germline, CDR1 is MNHNS, CDR2 SASEGT. The V end was cut by 6 bases, the J end by 5 bases, with 14 bases between. The CDR3 length is 14 residues. This CDR3 is CASRMDWGYQPQHF. CDR3 DNA: TGTGCCAGCAGAATGGACTGGGGTTATCAGCCCCAGCATTTT.

This clone was seen more than once but under ten times. The DNA of the CDR3 is TGTGCCAGCAGTGGACAGGGTGGGTTCGGCATTCAGTACTTC. Encoded protein: CASSGQGGFGIQYF. The chain recombines TRBV6-1 with TRBJ2-4; 7 bases align to TRBD1. Germline CDR1 MNHNS, CDR2 SASEGT. The length of the CDR3 is 14 residues. J gave up 9 bases and V 4 bases, and 9 bases lay outside the gene matches.

The chain links TRBV5-1 to TRBJ2-5; 7 bases match TRBD1. The better agreement between TRBJ2-7 and the DNA end casts doubt on the J call. Looked up from germline, CDR1 is SGHRS and CDR2 is YFSETQ. This CDR3 comprises 15 residues. The CDR3 protein is CASSFLTGSSYEQYF. CDR3 sequence (DNA): TGCGCCAGCAGCTTTTTGACAGGGAGCTCCTACGAGCAGTACTTC.

The chain's CDR3 is CASSLGGLNTGELFF. CDR3 nucleotides: TGTGCCAGCAGCTTAGGAGGGTTGAACACCGGGGAGCTGTTTTTT. The J gene is TRBJ2-2, the V gene TRBV11-3, with D possibly matching TRBD2 (5 bases). V shed 1 base and J shed 1 base, with 7 bases lying between them. Germline V gene lookup returns CDR1 SGHNT and CDR2 YENEEA. CDR3 length equals 15 residues.

Here the CDR3 DNA reads TGTGCCAGCAGCGACGGACTGTTCTACGAGCAGTACTTC. This sequence encodes CASSDGLFYEQYF. The V call is TRBV14, the J call TRBJ2-7; D perhaps matches TRBD2 (5 bases). The ends were cut back, 5 bases at V and 3 bases at J, with 11 bases in the middle. The CDR3 loop spans 13 amino acids. The germline V gene has CDR1 SGHDN and CDR2 FVKESK.

The V call is TRBV6-1, the J call TRBJ2-5, with a weak D call TRBD2 (6 bases). The CDR3 runs to 14 residues. V lost 5 bases and J 4 bases, leaving 14 bases between the germline ends. Germline values: CDR1 MNHNS, CDR2 SASEGT. The CDR3 loop reads CASSRSGEGETQYF. As DNA, the CDR3 is TGTGCCAGCAGTCGATCGGGAGAAGGAGAGACCCAGTACTTC.

The gene calls are TRBV7-9 and TRBJ2-3, with D tentatively TRBD2 (5 bases). From germline, CDR1 is SEHNR and CDR2 FQNEAQ (reference sequence). Trimming took 10 bases from V and 0 from J, leaving 11 bases between them. The CDR3 length is 13 residues. The CDR3 loop is CATGGSSTDTQYF. In DNA, the CDR3 is TGTGCCACCGGAGGCAGTAGCACAGATACGCAGTATTTT. Supplemented by reference TRBV7-9 and TRBJ2-3, the full variable domain reads DTGVSQNPRHKITKRGQNVTFRCDPISEHNRLYWYRQTLGQGPEFLTYFQNEAQLEKSRLLSDRFSAERPKGSFSTLEIQRTEQGDSAMYLCATGGSSTDTQYFGPGTRLTVL.

The V gene is TRBV9, the J gene TRBJ2-1; 12 nucleotides align to TRBD2. Trimming took 0 bases from V and 9 from J; bases not matched to a gene: 4. CDR3 length: 15 residues. Germline V CDR1 and CDR2: SGDLS, YYNGEE. Here the CDR3 DNA reads TGTGCCAGCAGCGTAGAACCTAGCGGGGGGGGTGAGCAGTTCTTC. It yields the protein CASSVEPSGGGEQFF.

In nucleotides, the CDR3 is TGTGCCAGCAGCGCTAGGGGAGGGGTTAATTCACCCCTCCACTTT. Its protein product is CASSARGGVNSPLHF. This chain uses TRBV9 with TRBJ1-6, with D perhaps matching TRBD1 (5 bases). Trimming removed 3 bases at V and 6 bases at J, with 13 bases between. CDR3 size: 15 residues. The germline V gene encodes CDR1 SGDLS and CDR2 YYNGEE.

V and J are TRBV6-6 and TRBJ1-3, with 7 bases fitting TRBD1. The CDR3 contains 14 residues. Germline CDR1 MNHNY, CDR2 SVGAGI (reference sequence). Trimming removed 6 bases from V and 4 bases from J; junction bases left unmatched: 6. CDR3 DNA: TGTGCCAGCAGCACAGGGGTATGGGGAAACACCATATATTTT. It yields the protein CASSTGVWGNTIYF.

The gene calls are TRBV12-5 and TRBJ2-3; 8 bases are a match to TRBD2. Germline V gene sequence: CDR1 LGHNT, CDR2 FRNRAP. The ends lost 5 bases at V and 0 bases at J; junction bases unmatched: 7. This CDR3 has 16 amino acids. CDR3 DNA sequence: TGTGCTAGTGGTCCTCAACTAGCGGCTAGCACAGATACGCAGTATTTT. This sequence encodes CASGPQLAASTDTQYF.

The gene calls are TRBV6-1 and TRBJ2-5, with 10 bases fitting TRBD2. Germline V gene data show CDR1 as MNHNS and CDR2 as SASEGT. V trimming: 2 bases; J trimming: 2 bases; junction bases outside the gene matches: 2. This CDR3 contains 15 residues. The CDR3 bases are TGTGCCAGCAGTGAATGGGGACTAGCGCAAGAGACCCAGTACTTC. Its translation is CASSEWGLAQETQYF.

The V call is TRBV28, the J call TRBJ2-7; TRBD1 matches 8 bases. The J segment lost 4 bases and the V segment lost 4 bases, leaving 12 bases of the junction unmatched. This CDR3 is 16 amino acids long. The V gene's germline CDR1 is MDHEN and CDR2 SYDVKM. CDR3 coding DNA: TGTGCCAGCAGTTCTCCCCAGGGGGCGCGAGGATACGAGCAGTACTTC. The encoded protein is CASSSPQGARGYEQYF.